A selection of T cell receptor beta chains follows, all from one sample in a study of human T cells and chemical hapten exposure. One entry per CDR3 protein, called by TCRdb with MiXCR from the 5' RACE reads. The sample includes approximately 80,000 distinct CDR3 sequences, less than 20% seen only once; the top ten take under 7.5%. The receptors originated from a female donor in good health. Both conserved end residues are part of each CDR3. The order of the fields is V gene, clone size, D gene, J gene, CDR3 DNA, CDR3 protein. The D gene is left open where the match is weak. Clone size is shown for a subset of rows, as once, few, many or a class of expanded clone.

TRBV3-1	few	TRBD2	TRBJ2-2	TGTGCCAGCCAGAAGCGGGAGAGCAACACCGGGGAGCTGTTTTTT	CASQKRESNTGELFF
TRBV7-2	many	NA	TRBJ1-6	TGTGCCAGCAGATTTGGGGGCGGGACGTCACCCCTCCACTTT	CASRFGGGTSPLHF
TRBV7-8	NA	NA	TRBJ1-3	TGTGCCAGCAGCTTAGAGGTCTCCATATATTTT	CASSLEVSIYF
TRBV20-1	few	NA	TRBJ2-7	TGCAGTGCTAGAGAGGGGGAACCCTACGAGCAGTACTTC	CSAREGEPYEQYF
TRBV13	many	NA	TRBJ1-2	TGTGCCAGCAGCCGAATAGGACAGAACTATGGCTACACCTTC	CASSRIGQNYGYTF
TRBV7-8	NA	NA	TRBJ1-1	TGTGCCAGCAGCTTACTGGGGGCGCGTAACACTGAAGCTTTCTTT	CASSLLGARNTEAFF
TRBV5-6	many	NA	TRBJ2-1	TGTGCCAGCAGCTTGGATTCTGGTCCCTACAATGAGCAGTTCTTC	CASSLDSGPYNEQFF
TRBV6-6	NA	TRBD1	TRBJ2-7	TGTGCCAGCAGTCCGGGACAGGGGGCCTCCTACGAGCAGTACTTC	CASSPGQGASYEQYF
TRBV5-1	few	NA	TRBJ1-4	TGCGCCAGCAGCAGATCGAGGACGGGGAGTAATGAAAAACTGTTTTTT	CASSRSRTGSNEKLFF
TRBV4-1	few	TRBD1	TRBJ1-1	TGCGCCAGCAGCCAAGGTCGACAGGGGGCTTGGGTGAACACTGAAGCTTTCTTT	CASSQGRQGAWVNTEAFF
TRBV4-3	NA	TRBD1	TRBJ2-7	TGCGCCAGCAGCCAAGAAGGGGGACAGGGGGCGCGGGAGCAGTACTTC	CASSQEGGQGAREQYF
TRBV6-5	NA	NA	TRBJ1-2	TGTGCCAGCAGTTACGGTGGGGGGCAGTCCTATGGCTACACCTTC	CASSYGGGQSYGYTF
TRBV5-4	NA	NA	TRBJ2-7	TGTGCCAGCAGCTTATCCCACGAGCAGTACTTC	CASSLSHEQYF
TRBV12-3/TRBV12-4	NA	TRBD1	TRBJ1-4	TGTGCCAGCAGTGCCGGACAGGGTGCAACTAATGAAAAACTGTTTTTT	CASSAGQGATNEKLFF
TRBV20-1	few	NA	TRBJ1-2	TGCAGTGCTAGAGACCCAGCCGGGTCCTATGGCTACACCTTC	CSARDPAGSYGYTF
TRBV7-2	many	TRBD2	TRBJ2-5	TGTGCCAGCAGCTTAGCGCAGCGGGGGGGCCTGGAGACCCAGTACTTC	CASSLAQRGGLETQYF
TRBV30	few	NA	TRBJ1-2	TGTGCCTGGAGTGTATTCGGCAGTACTAACTATGGCTACACCTTC	CAWSVFGSTNYGYTF
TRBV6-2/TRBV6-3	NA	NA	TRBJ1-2	TGTGCCAGCAGTTACAACAGGGAGAATGATGGCTACACCTTC	CASSYNRENDGYTF
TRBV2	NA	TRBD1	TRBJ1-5	TGTGCCAGCAGTGAGGCAGGGGGAGGCAATCAGCCCCAGCATTTT	CASSEAGGGNQPQHF
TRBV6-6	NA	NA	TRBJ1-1	TGTGCCAGCAGTAAACAGGGTTGGGACACTGAAGCTTTCTTT	CASSKQGWDTEAFF
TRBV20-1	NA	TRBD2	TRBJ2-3	TGCAGTGCTAGTGGGGGACAAGCGGGAGGGCCGTTGGATACGCAGTATTTT	CSASGGQAGGPLDTQYF